Included here is one T cell receptor beta chain sequence, with context. TCRdb re-analysed the 5' RACE reads in MiXCR, keeping a single row per CDR3 protein. This table holds about 430,000 distinct CDR3 sequences, 20% to 25% found once. The CDR3 covers 14 residues. V lost 3 bases and J lost 8; bases outside the gene matches: 7. Germline V CDR1 and CDR2: SGDLS, YYNGEE. This record comes from a study of T-cell memory formation after mild COVID-19. This receptor was identified in an adult woman who had mild COVID-19 (a few samples of this study predate the infection). Cell type and time point are not known. The chain carries TRBV9 and TRBJ2-2; 7 bases agree with TRBD1. The sample consisted of PBMCs or a T cell subset sorted from them (not recorded which). The CDR3 is CASSDRQGTGELFF. The CDR3 coding sequence is TGTGCCAGCAGCGACCGACAGGGAACAGGGGAGCTGTTTTTT.